This T cell receptor beta chain was captured in a study of control samples from healthy donors and cancer patients (dated by TCRdb to the early 2020s). The CDR3 starts with the cysteine, ends with the phenylalanine, and has 11 residues. CDR3 DNA only is kept here, 33 bases in frame from base 1. Trimming takes 10 bases from V and 5 bases from J, and the germline ends sit 11 bases apart. From the germline V gene (reference sequence), CDR1 is SEHNR and CDR2 is FQNEAQ. On this clone itself: The antigen this receptor binds is unknown. The record has no base qualities; no much larger clone is one base away.

The method behind the library was the immunoSEQ multiplex PCR assay. The immuneACCESS repertoire file appears here via TCRdb, limited to in-frame rearrangements. These files lack a portion of the clones; in checked studies, under half of the deficit traces to unresolved V genes, and the cause of the others is not known. This sample comprises 150,000 to 200,000 clones, roughly 91% of them detected only once. The ten largest clonotypes hold 1.5% of the sample. The TCR originated in a woman aged 25 to 39 in good health. Source material: blood. The sequence is built from TRBV7-9 and TRBJ2-5, with the D segment identity uncertain. The DNA sequence reads TGTGCCACCGGGTATTCCGAGACCCAGTACTTC. This encodes CATGYSETQYF.